This T cell receptor beta chain was captured in a study of regulatory T cells in long-lasting Graves disease. This CDR3 comprises 12 residues. Germline V gives CDR1 SGHRS, CDR2 YFSETQ. Trimming pared 2 bases from V and 1 base from J, leaving 3 bases between. Study-wide results and limits: Gene preferences differed: TRBV28, TRBJ1-2, TRBJ2-5 in persistent cases.

Notes on this clonotype: Its antigen is undetermined.

Time point of the sample: newly diagnosed GD, antithyroid drugs for less than 3 months. Scientists built the TCR library using RNA that was extracted from PBMCs. The authors built TCR beta libraries using iRepertoire HTBI primers and Arm-PCR of CDR3 regions. TCRdb processed the multiplex PCR reads anew with MiXCR; each CDR3 protein has one entry. This table holds a few hundred thousand distinct CDR3 sequences, roughly 17% found once. The sample also formed part of further work on T cells in Graves' hyperthyroidism and ophthalmopathy. Turning to that study: Stable hyperthyroidism: no ophthalmopathy progression over 18 months of follow-up. Clinicians diagnosed patients from clinical symptoms, serum thyroxine and TRAb, thyroid ultrasound and orbital computed tomography. A set of HTBI primers served as the primers for a first-round RT-PCR of the TCR CDR3.

Here the sequenced sample was peripheral blood mononuclear cells (PBMCs), taken at new diagnosis, from a patient treated with antithyroid drugs. The V call is TRBV5-1, the J call TRBJ2-5; D unclear. The receptor's source is a woman under 30 with Graves disease. The CDR3 reads CASSFSQETQYF. The CDR3 nucleotides are TGCGCCAGCAGCTTTTCCCAAGAGACCCAGTACTTC.